Following are 12 T cell receptor beta chains from one sample sequenced in a study of regulatory T cells in long-lasting Graves disease. Described time point: newly diagnosed GD, antithyroid drugs for less than 3 months. Following extraction of RNA from PBMCs, that RNA was used to make the TCR library. iRepertoire HTBI primers and Arm-PCR of CDR3 regions built TCR beta libraries. TCRdb recomputed calls from the multiplex PCR reads with MiXCR, one row per CDR3 protein. This sample has a few hundred thousand distinct CDR3 sequences; about 10% occur once, and the top ten carry about 20%. This sample was shared with a second study, whose subject was T cells in Graves' hyperthyroidism and ophthalmopathy.

Sequences were derived from peripheral blood mononuclear cells (PBMCs), sampled at new diagnosis, from a patient treated with antithyroid drugs. The receptors come from a woman between 18 and 29 years old with Graves disease.

The chain recombines TRBV7-9 with TRBJ2-1, with D possibly TRBD2 on 7 matching bases. Trimming pared 6 bases from V and 8 bases from J, leaving 26 bases between. There are 17 residues in the CDR3. Germline assignment: CDR1 SEHNR and CDR2 FQNEAQ (reference sequence). CDR3 DNA: TGTGCCAGCAGATACCTCGGGGGGCAGCCGGGGGGCGATGAGCAGTTCTTC. Translating it yields CASRYLGGQPGGDEQFF.

This clonotype was counted a few times. This rearrangement joins TRBV5-5 to TRBJ1-1, with D uncertain. This CDR3 contains 12 residues. The V end lost 1 base, the J end lost 4 bases, and 5 bases lay between the germline ends. The germline V gene encodes CDR1 SGHKS and CDR2 YYEKEE (reference sequence). The CDR3 nucleotides are TGTGCCAGCAGCTTGAGTGTCACTGAAGCTTTCTTT. It specifies CASSLSVTEAFF. Full variable domain (rest looked up from reference TRBV5-5 and TRBJ1-1): DAGVTQSPTHLIKTRGQQVTLRCSPISGHKSVSWYQQVLGQGPQFIFQYYEKEERGRGNFPDRFSARQFPNYSSELNVNALLLGDSALYLCASSLSVTEAFFGQGTRLTVV.

This clonotype was seen many times. CDR3 in amino acids: CAWDLRDREADTQYF. CDR3 in DNA: TGTGCCTGGGACCTTAGGGACAGAGAAGCAGATACGCAGTATTTT. J is TRBJ2-3 and V is TRBV30; 7 nucleotides agree with TRBD1. The V gene's germline CDR1 is GTSNPN and CDR2 SVGIG (reference sequence). The V and J ends lost 5 bases and 4 bases, in that order; junction bases with no gene match: 12. CDR3 size: 15 residues.

This clonotype was observed at least ten times. V is TRBV12-5 and J is TRBJ2-2; 9 nucleotides match TRBD2. The CDR3 runs 16 residues. V dropped 0 bases and J dropped 3; count of bases not matched to a gene: 2. Looked up from germline, CDR1 is LGHNT and CDR2 is FRNRAP. CDR3 nucleotides: TGTGCTAGTGGTTTGGTTGGCGGGAGGGACACCGGGGAGCTGTTTTTT. Translated, it gives CASGLVGGRDTGELFF.

This clonotype was seen at least ten times. This rearrangement joins TRBV28 to TRBJ2-1; 12 nucleotides match TRBD2. This CDR3 has 20 amino acids. Germline trimming cut 3 bases from V and 0 bases from J; bases unmatched to any gene: 12. CDR1 and CDR2 from the germline V gene are MDHEN and SYDVKM. The CDR3 sequence: CASSFSSSGRDTSSYNEQFF. The DNA of the CDR3 is TGTGCCAGCAGTTTCTCGTCTAGCGGGAGGGACACTAGCTCCTACAATGAGCAGTTCTTC.

The chain recombines TRBV20-1 with TRBJ2-1, with D possibly TRBD2 on 6 matching bases. CDR1 and CDR2 (germline): DFQATT, SNEGSKA (reference sequence). V was pared by 3 bases and J by 3 bases, with 12 bases between. This CDR3 has 14 residues. Here the CDR3 DNA reads TGCAGTGCTAGCGGGAGTCTGGACTACAATGAGCAGTTCTTC. Its protein product is CSASGSLDYNEQFF.

This clonotype has at least ten counts. The chain is built from TRBV3-1 and TRBJ1-2, with D uncertain. This CDR3 region has 14 residues. The V gene lost 4 bases and the J gene lost 1 base, with 10 bases spanning the gap. Germline V gives CDR1 LGHDT, CDR2 YNNKEL (reference sequence). This CDR3 reads CASSRQTSNYGYTF. For the CDR3, the DNA is TGTGCCAGCAGCCGGCAGACGAGTAACTATGGCTACACCTTC.

This clonotype occurred many times. The rearrangement links TRBV19 to TRBJ1-1; D uncertain. Germline lookup yields CDR1 LNHDA and CDR2 SQIVND (reference sequence). The CDR3 spans 12 residues. Trimming removed 11 bases from V and 0 bases from J, with 10 bases in between. In nucleotides, the CDR3 is TGTGCCTCCTGGCCGGTGAACACTGAAGCTTTCTTT. Protein: CASWPVNTEAFF. Variable domain in full (rest from reference TRBV19 and TRBJ1-1): DGGITQSPKYLFRKEGQNVTLSCEQNLNHDAMYWYRQDPGQGLRLIYYSQIVNDFQKGDIAEGYSVSREKKESFPLTVTSAQKNPTAFYLCASWPVNTEAFFGQGTRLTVV.

This clonotype was seen repeatedly, ten times or more. The CDR3 nucleotides are TGTGCCAGCAGCTTAGGTGCTAGTATGGGAGAGCAGTACGTC. Its translation: CASSLGASMGEQYV. J is TRBJ2-7 and V is TRBV7-9; D unclear. Germline CDR1 is SEHNR and CDR2 is FQNEAQ (reference sequence). This CDR3 contains 14 residues. The V end lost 1 base, the J end lost 7 bases, and 14 bases lay between the germline ends.

This clonotype came up many times. The V gene is TRBV9, the J gene TRBJ1-4; no clear D. The V and J ends lost 3 bases and 6 bases respectively, with 9 bases between them. The CDR3 runs 13 residues. Germline assignment: CDR1 SGDLS and CDR2 YYNGEE. CDR3 in amino acids: CASSDGDHEKLFF. CDR3 in DNA: TGTGCCAGCAGCGACGGAGACCATGAAAAACTGTTTTTT.

This clonotype was counted many times. The chain recombines TRBV9 with TRBJ2-7, with TRBD2 matching over 13 bases. Germline CDR1 SGDLS, CDR2 YYNGEE. The V segment lost 5 bases and the J segment 7 bases; nucleotides outside the gene matches: 6. This CDR3 has 14 amino acids. CDR3 loop: CASSPTSGRKEQYF. CDR3 nucleotides: TGTGCCAGCAGTCCGACTAGCGGGAGGAAGGAGCAGTACTTC.

Concerning this clonotype: The junction and the germline gene differ at one end; a read error may be behind it. The rearrangement joins TRBV19 to TRBJ1-5; 9 nucleotides agree with TRBD1. Germline V gene lookup returns CDR1 LNHDA and CDR2 SQIVND (reference sequence). The CDR3 covers 15 residues. The CDR3 sequence is CANSAGQGFIGAQHF. The CDR3 coding sequence is TGTGCCAATAGTGCGGGACAGGGATTCATCGGGGCCCAGCATTTT.